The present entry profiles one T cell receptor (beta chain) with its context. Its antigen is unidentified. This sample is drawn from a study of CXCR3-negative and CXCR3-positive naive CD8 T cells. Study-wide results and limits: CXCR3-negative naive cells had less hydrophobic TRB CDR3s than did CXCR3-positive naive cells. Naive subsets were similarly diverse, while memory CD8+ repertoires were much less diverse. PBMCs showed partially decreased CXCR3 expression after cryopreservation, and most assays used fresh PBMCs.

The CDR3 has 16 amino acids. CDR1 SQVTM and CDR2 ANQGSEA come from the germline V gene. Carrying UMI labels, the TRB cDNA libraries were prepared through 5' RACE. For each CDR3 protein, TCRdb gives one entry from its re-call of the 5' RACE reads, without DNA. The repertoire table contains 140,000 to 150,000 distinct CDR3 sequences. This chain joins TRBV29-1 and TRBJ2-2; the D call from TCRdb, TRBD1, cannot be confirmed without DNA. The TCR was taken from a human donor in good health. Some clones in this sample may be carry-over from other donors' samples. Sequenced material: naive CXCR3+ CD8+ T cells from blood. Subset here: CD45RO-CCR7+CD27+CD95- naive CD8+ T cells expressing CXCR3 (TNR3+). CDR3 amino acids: CSVWGPGTVNTGELFF.